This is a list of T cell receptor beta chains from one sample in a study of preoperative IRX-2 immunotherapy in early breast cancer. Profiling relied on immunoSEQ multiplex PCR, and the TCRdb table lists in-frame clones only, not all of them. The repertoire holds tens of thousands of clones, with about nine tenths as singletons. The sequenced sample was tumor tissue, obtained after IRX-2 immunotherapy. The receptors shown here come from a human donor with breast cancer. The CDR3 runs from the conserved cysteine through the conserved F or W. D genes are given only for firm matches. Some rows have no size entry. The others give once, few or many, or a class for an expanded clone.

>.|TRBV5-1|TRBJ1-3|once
TGCGCCAGCACCGAGGACACCTACTCTGGAAACACCATATATTTT
CASTEDTYSGNTIYF
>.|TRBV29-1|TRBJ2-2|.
TGCAGCGTTTCAGAGAGGTCCGGGGAGCTGTTTTTT
CSVSERSGELFF
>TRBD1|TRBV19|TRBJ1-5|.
TGTGCCAGTAGTATAGGGGGACAGAGTTTCAATCAGCCCCAGCATTTT
CASSIGGQSFNQPQHF
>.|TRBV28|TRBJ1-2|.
TGTGCCAGCAGTCAACACCTTTCCTATGGCTACACCTTC
CASSQHLSYGYTF
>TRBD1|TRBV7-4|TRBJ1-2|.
TGTGCCAGCAGCAGACAGGGGGCCCCCTATGGCTACACCTTC
CASSRQGAPYGYTF
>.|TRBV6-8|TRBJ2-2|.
TGTGCCAGCAGACTCGACATGAACACCGGGGAGCTGTTTTTT
CASRLDMNTGELFF
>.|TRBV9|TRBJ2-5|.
TGTGCCAGCAGTGGGTCCACATTGGGACCCCCGCCGGTTGAGACCCAGTACTTC
CASSGSTLGPPPVETQYF
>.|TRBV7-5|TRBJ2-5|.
TGTGCCAGCAGCTTAGGAGTAAGGGGATTACAAGAGACCCAGTACTTC
CASSLGVRGLQETQYF
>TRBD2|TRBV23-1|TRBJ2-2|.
TGCGCCAGCAGCTTCGGACTAGCGGACCGCGCGAACACCGGGGAGCTGTTTTTT
CASSFGLADRANTGELFF
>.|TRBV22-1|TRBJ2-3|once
TGTACCAGCAGTCTAGGAGGGGCCACAGATACGCAGTATTTT
CTSSLGGATDTQYF
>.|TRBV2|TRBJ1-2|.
TGTGCCAGCAGTGAGGCAGGCATGGGCTATGGCTACACCTTC
CASSEAGMGYGYTF
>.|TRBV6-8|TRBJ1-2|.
TGTGCCAGCATCGCTGGGGGACACGCGGGCTATGGCTACACCTTC
CASIAGGHAGYGYTF
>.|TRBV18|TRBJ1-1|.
TGTGCCAGCTCACCCCAAAACGTGGGACGGAACACTGAAGCTTTCTTT
CASSPQNVGRNTEAFF
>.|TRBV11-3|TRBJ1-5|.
TGTGCCAGCACCCTCGGGGGGGACAATCAGCCCCAGCATTTT
CASTLGGDNQPQHF
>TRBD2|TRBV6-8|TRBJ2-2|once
TGTGCCACCAGGACTAGTTATCGGCCCGGGGAGCTGTTTTTT
CATRTSYRPGELFF
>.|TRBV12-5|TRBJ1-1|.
TGTGCTAGTGCCGGCGCCATGAACACTGAAGCTTTCTTT
CASAGAMNTEAFF
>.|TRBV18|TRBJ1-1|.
TGTGCCAGCTCGGCAGGGGCGAGGGCTGAAGCTTTCTTT
CASSAGARAEAFF
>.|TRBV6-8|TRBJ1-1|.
TGTGCCATCACTAAGGGGGAATCGGGCACTGAAGCTTTCTTT
CAITKGESGTEAFF
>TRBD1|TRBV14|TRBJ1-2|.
TGTGCCAGCAGCCAAACAGGGGATGAAGGCTACACCTTC
CASSQTGDEGYTF
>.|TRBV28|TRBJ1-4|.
TGTGCCAGCAGTTTGCCGGCCTCAACTAATGAAAAACTGTTTTTT
CASSLPASTNEKLFF
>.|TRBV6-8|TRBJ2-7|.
TGTGCCAGCAGTGTCCGCCCCACCTCCACGGGAGTCCTATACGAGCAGTACTTC
CASSVRPTSTGVLYEQYF
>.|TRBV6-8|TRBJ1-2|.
TGTGCCAGCAGCGAGGGAGCAGGGACAAACTATGGCTACACCTTC
CASSEGAGTNYGYTF
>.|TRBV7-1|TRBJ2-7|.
TGTGCCAGCAGCTATACAGGGTTCCACGAGCAGTACTTC
CASSYTGFHEQYF
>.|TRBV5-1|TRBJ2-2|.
TGCGCCAGCAGCTTGGAGCCAGAGAACACCGGGGAGCTGTTTTTT
CASSLEPENTGELFF
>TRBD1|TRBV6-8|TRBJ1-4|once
TGTGCCAGCAGTTACTCATGGGACAGGGTGGGAAAACTGTTTTTT
CASSYSWDRVGKLFF
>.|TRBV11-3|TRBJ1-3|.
TGTGCCAGCAGCTCCCCGAGGGCAGATGGAAACACCATATATTTT
CASSSPRADGNTIYF
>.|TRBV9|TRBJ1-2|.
TGTGCCAGCAGTGACCACTCCGGGCCTCTCTATGGCTACACCTTC
CASSDHSGPLYGYTF
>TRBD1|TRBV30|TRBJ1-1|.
TGTGCCTGGAGACAGGGGCACACTGAAGCTTTCTTT
CAWRQGHTEAFF
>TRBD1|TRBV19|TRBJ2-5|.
TGTGCCAGTAGGCCGACAGGGAAGGTACCTTGGGATGAGACCCAGTACTTC
CASRPTGKVPWDETQYF
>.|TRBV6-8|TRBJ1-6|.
TGTGCCAGCAGTGCAGGTCCTTATAATTCACCCCTCCACTTT
CASSAGPYNSPLHF
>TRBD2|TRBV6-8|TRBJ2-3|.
TGTGCCAGCAGTTACTCGGGACTAGCGGGGGGGACAGATACGCAGTATTTT
CASSYSGLAGGTDTQYF
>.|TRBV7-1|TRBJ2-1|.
TGTGCCAGCAGCACCTGGACAGACAATGAGCAGTTCTTC
CASSTWTDNEQFF
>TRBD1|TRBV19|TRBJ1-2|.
TGTGCCAGTACTCCCGGGACAGGGGGCTATGGCTACACCTTC
CASTPGTGGYGYTF
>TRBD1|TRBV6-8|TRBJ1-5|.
TGTGCCAGCAGTTACGGGACAGGGATAAGCAATCAGCCCCAGCATTTT
CASSYGTGISNQPQHF
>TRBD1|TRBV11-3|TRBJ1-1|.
TGTGCCAGCAGCGTCCAGGGGGCGGTGACTGAAGCTTTCTTT
CASSVQGAVTEAFF
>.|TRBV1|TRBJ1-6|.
TGCGCCAGCAGCCAAGGCTCGGACAGGGCAAGTTCACCCCTCCACTTT
CASSQGSDRASSPLHF
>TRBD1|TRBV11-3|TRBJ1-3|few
TGTGCCAGCAGCTTGACAGGGGATGGAAACACCATATATTTT
CASSLTGDGNTIYF
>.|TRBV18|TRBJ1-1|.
TGTGCCAGCTCACACATGAACACTGAAGCTTTCTTT
CASSHMNTEAFF
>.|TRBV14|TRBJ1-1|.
TGTGCCAGCAGTTTGACCGCTAACACTGAAGCTTTCTTT
CASSLTANTEAFF
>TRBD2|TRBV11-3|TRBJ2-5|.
TGTGCCAGCAGCTTGGGGGGGGTCGGAGAGACCCAGTACTTC
CASSLGGVGETQYF
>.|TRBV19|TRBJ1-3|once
TGTGCCAGTAGTATGTGGCCTGGAAACACCATATATTTT
CASSMWPGNTIYF
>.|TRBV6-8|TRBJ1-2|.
TGTGCCAGCAGTACCCGGGCCCGACCTCATGGCTACACCTTC
CASSTRARPHGYTF
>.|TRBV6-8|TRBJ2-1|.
TGTGCCAGCAAGAGCTCCTACAATGAGCAGTTCTTC
CASKSSYNEQFF